This T cell receptor (beta chain) was sequenced in a study of tumor-infiltrating lymphocytes in primary liver carcinoma. Study results and caveats: Lesser overlap characterized tumor-adjacent and tumor-blood pairs relative to tumor region pairs. Compared with blood, tumor repertoires held significantly more in their top 250 clones.

This clonotype occurred a few times. What it binds is unknown. The study co-extracted DNA and RNA from about 20-30 mg of unsorted bulk tissue. Synthesis of TCR beta cDNA was carried out from 500 ng total RNA with a constant-region primer. Sequencing libraries for TCR beta derived from three nested multiplex PCR rounds that used slightly modified ARM-PCR. TCRdb redid the calling of the multiplex PCR reads with MiXCR, one entry per CDR3 protein. The sample contains approximately 30,000 distinct CDR3 sequences, approximately 76% of which appear only once. The sequence came from a woman younger than 45 with primary liver carcinoma and hepatitis B virus infection. The specimen sequenced was liver tumor tissue from sampling region 3. Subset reported: tumor region T3, left-lateral pole.

The CDR3 reads CASSLEGASDGDYTF. The CDR3, as DNA: TGTGCCAGCAGCTTAGAGGGGGCCAGTGACGGTGACTACACCTTC. The chain is built from TRBV11-2 and TRBJ1-2, with TRBD1 as a possible D gene (6 bases). The CDR3 runs to 15 residues. Trimming shortened V by 0 bases and J by 10 bases, and 18 bases separated the two germline ends. Germline CDR1 and CDR2: SGHAT and FQNNGV.